The present TCR beta chain was sequenced within a study of CD8+ T cells in alopecia areata. Findings of the study overall: Lesional scalp, especially alopecia totalis/universalis, showed higher clonality than normal scalp.

Sequencing templates came from extracted RNA that was reverse transcribed into cDNA. Some clones are missing from TCRdb's copy, which holds only in-frame ones; the method was immunoSEQ multiplex PCR. The sample was found to contain 200,000 to 300,000 clones, and every one recurs. This clone has just a few counts. Its antigen is unidentified. Any gene name here is a mouse gene name. With the read ending 4 residues before the CDR3 end, the germline J gene is used to fill in that end. The identical CDR3 is also encoded by other nucleotide sequences in the sample. Cutaneous lymph node cells were pooled, and they were sorted using CD4, CD8alpha, NKG2D, NKG2ACE and other markers. CDR3 length: 15 residues. Germline V gives CDR1 NSHNY, CDR2 SYGAGN. Trimming took 2 bases from V and 1 from J, leaving 10 bases between them.

The J gene is TRBJ2-1, the V gene TRBV13-1, with D possibly TRBD2 on 6 matching bases. The receptor was derived from a C3H/HeJ mouse with alopecia areata. Strain haplotype at MHC: H2-k. Material: CD4+ T cells sorted from a lymph node. The CDR3 DNA, read in part, is TGTGCCAGCAGTGACCCCGGGGGGAACTATGCT. Translation gives CASSDPGGNYA. The CDR3 as a whole reads CASSDPGGNYAEQFF.